These T cell receptor beta chains were read from a single sample in a study of blood T cell repertoires in COVID-19. Method: immunoSEQ multiplex PCR; TCRdb's copy keeps in-frame clones and lacks some. Altogether 120,000 or so clones are present, approximately 90% being singletons, with the ten largest covering roughly 1.4%. Sequences were obtained from peripheral blood. These receptors were obtained from a human donor in a cohort sampled during active COVID-19. CDR3s include the opening cysteine and the closing phenylalanine or tryptophan. A D gene is named only where the DNA matches it firmly. Clone size is given for some rows only: seen once, a few or many times, or a class if the clone is expanded.

D gene: TRBD2
clone size: .
CDR3 length: 17
V gene: TRBV4-1
J gene: TRBJ2-3
CDR3 DNA: TGCGCCAGCAGCCAAGCTTCTGGGCGGGAGTACACAGATACGCAGTATTTT
CDR3 protein: CASSQASGREYTDTQYF

D gene: TRBD2
clone size: .
CDR3 length: 16
V gene: TRBV5-1
J gene: TRBJ2-3
CDR3 DNA: TGCGCCAGCAGCTTGGGGGCTAGCGGGAGTGCAGATACGCAGTATTTT
CDR3 protein: CASSLGASGSADTQYF

D gene: TRBD2
clone size: .
CDR3 length: 14
V gene: TRBV10-3
J gene: TRBJ2-7
CDR3 DNA: TGTGCCATCCAGGGACTAGCGGGGAACTACGAGCAGTACTTC
CDR3 protein: CAIQGLAGNYEQYF

D gene: TRBD1
clone size: .
CDR3 length: 19
V gene: TRBV3-1/TRBV3-2
J gene: TRBJ1-4
CDR3 DNA: TGTGCCAGCAGCCAAGGCGGGACAGGGAACGGGGGGTCTAATGAAAAACTGTTTTTT
CDR3 protein: CASSQGGTGNGGSNEKLFF

D gene: TRBD2
clone size: .
CDR3 length: 16
V gene: TRBV19
J gene: TRBJ2-1
CDR3 DNA: TGTGCCAGTAGTATATCGTCCCTAGCGGCGTACAATGAGCAGTTCTTC
CDR3 protein: CASSISSLAAYNEQFF

D gene: .
clone size: .
CDR3 length: 13
V gene: TRBV6-1
J gene: TRBJ1-2
CDR3 DNA: TGTGCCAGCAGTGAGGGGGCCCACGACGGCTACACCTTC
CDR3 protein: CASSEGAHDGYTF

D gene: .
clone size: once
CDR3 length: 15
V gene: TRBV29-1
J gene: TRBJ2-1
CDR3 DNA: TGCAGCGTTGAATACGGGAGTAGCTCCTACAATGAGCAGTTCTTC
CDR3 protein: CSVEYGSSSYNEQFF

D gene: TRBD2
clone size: once
CDR3 length: 15
V gene: TRBV4-2
J gene: TRBJ2-1
CDR3 DNA: TGTGCCAGCAGCCAAGGTAGCGGGACCTACAATGAGCAGTTCTTC
CDR3 protein: CASSQGSGTYNEQFF

D gene: .
clone size: .
CDR3 length: 12
V gene: TRBV30
J gene: TRBJ1-2
CDR3 DNA: TGTGCCTGGAGGGGGGCCAGCGTCGGCTACACCTTC
CDR3 protein: CAWRGASVGYTF

D gene: TRBD2
clone size: .
CDR3 length: 15
V gene: TRBV6-5
J gene: TRBJ2-7
CDR3 DNA: TGTGCCAGCAGGGTAGCGGGGGGCGGCGCCTACGAGCAGTACTTC
CDR3 protein: CASRVAGGGAYEQYF

D gene: .
clone size: once
CDR3 length: 14
V gene: TRBV28
J gene: TRBJ2-3
CDR3 DNA: TGTGCCAGCAGTGGACAGCTGCCAGGCCATACGCAGTATTTT
CDR3 protein: CASSGQLPGHTQYF

D gene: TRBD1
clone size: .
CDR3 length: 15
V gene: TRBV6-5
J gene: TRBJ1-6
CDR3 DNA: TGTGCCAGCAGTTACTCACAGGGGGCACGATCACCCCTCCACTTT
CDR3 protein: CASSYSQGARSPLHF

D gene: TRBD2
clone size: .
CDR3 length: 17
V gene: TRBV10-2
J gene: TRBJ2-2
CDR3 DNA: TGCGCCAGCACTCTGACTAGCGGGAGGCCCATGGACGGGGAGCTGTTTTTT
CDR3 protein: CASTLTSGRPMDGELFF

D gene: .
clone size: .
CDR3 length: 14
V gene: TRBV5-1
J gene: TRBJ2-1
CDR3 DNA: TGCGCCAGCAATGGACCTAGCCTTCCCAATGAGCAGTTCTTC
CDR3 protein: CASNGPSLPNEQFF

D gene: TRBD2
clone size: .
CDR3 length: 18
V gene: TRBV11-2
J gene: TRBJ2-7
CDR3 DNA: TGTGCCAGCAGCACACCGACTAGCGGGGAGTTTCCCTTCTACGAGCAGTACTTC
CDR3 protein: CASSTPTSGEFPFYEQYF

D gene: .
clone size: .
CDR3 length: 15
V gene: TRBV18
J gene: TRBJ1-6
CDR3 DNA: TGTGCCAGCTCACCTGCAGGGTACGATAATTCACCCCTCCACTTT
CDR3 protein: CASSPAGYDNSPLHF

D gene: .
clone size: .
CDR3 length: 12
V gene: TRBV7-9
J gene: TRBJ1-2
CDR3 DNA: TGTGCCAGCAGGGAGGGTCCTGTGGGCTACACCTTC
CDR3 protein: CASREGPVGYTF

D gene: TRBD1
clone size: .
CDR3 length: 14
V gene: TRBV14
J gene: TRBJ2-1
CDR3 DNA: TGTGCCAGCAGCCACCGGGACAGGGGCAATGAGCAGTTCTTC
CDR3 protein: CASSHRDRGNEQFF

D gene: TRBD1
clone size: .
CDR3 length: 14
V gene: TRBV29-1
J gene: TRBJ2-4
CDR3 DNA: TGCAGCGCGAGACAGGGGACAGCCAAAAACATTCAGTACTTC
CDR3 protein: CSARQGTAKNIQYF

D gene: TRBD1
clone size: .
CDR3 length: 14
V gene: TRBV27
J gene: TRBJ1-1
CDR3 DNA: TGTGCCAGCAGTCGGACAGGGTTGTACACTGAAGCTTTCTTT
CDR3 protein: CASSRTGLYTEAFF

D gene: .
clone size: .
CDR3 length: 13
V gene: TRBV18
J gene: TRBJ1-5
CDR3 DNA: TGTGCCAGCTCACCGGGAGGTGGTCAGCCCCAGCATTTT
CDR3 protein: CASSPGGGQPQHF

D gene: TRBD2
clone size: few
CDR3 length: 16
V gene: TRBV7-6
J gene: TRBJ2-1
CDR3 DNA: TGTGCCAGCAGCTTAGTTAGCGGGGGGGTTTTATATGAGCAGTTCTTC
CDR3 protein: CASSLVSGGVLYEQFF

D gene: TRBD1
clone size: .
CDR3 length: 15
V gene: TRBV7-9
J gene: TRBJ2-2
CDR3 DNA: TGTGCCAGCAGCTTCGGACAGGTGGCGGCCGGGGAGCTGTTTTTT
CDR3 protein: CASSFGQVAAGELFF

D gene: .
clone size: once
CDR3 length: 15
V gene: TRBV10-3
J gene: TRBJ2-2
CDR3 DNA: TGTGCCATCAGTGGCAGGGGTTCGAACACCGGGGAGCTGTTTTTT
CDR3 protein: CAISGRGSNTGELFF

D gene: TRBD2
clone size: .
CDR3 length: 16
V gene: TRBV10-1
J gene: TRBJ2-1
CDR3 DNA: TGCGCCAGCAGTGACAGGGAGGGAGGCTCCTACAATGAGCAGTTCTTC
CDR3 protein: CASSDREGGSYNEQFF

D gene: .
clone size: .
CDR3 length: 15
V gene: TRBV19
J gene: TRBJ1-5
CDR3 DNA: TGTGCCAGTAGTTCGCGACAGGTAGACAATCAGCCCCAGCATTTT
CDR3 protein: CASSSRQVDNQPQHF

D gene: TRBD1
clone size: .
CDR3 length: 15
V gene: TRBV11-3
J gene: TRBJ2-7
CDR3 DNA: TGTGCCAGCAGCTTAGGCGGGACAGGGACCTACGAGCAGTACTTC
CDR3 protein: CASSLGGTGTYEQYF

D gene: .
clone size: once
CDR3 length: 13
V gene: TRBV28
J gene: TRBJ2-7
CDR3 DNA: TGTGCCAGCAGTATAGGGGTGCCGAACGAGCAGTACTTC
CDR3 protein: CASSIGVPNEQYF

D gene: .
clone size: .
CDR3 length: 14
V gene: TRBV5-4
J gene: TRBJ1-6
CDR3 DNA: TGTGCCAGCAGCTTGTCGGGTTTGGATTCACCCCTCCACTTT
CDR3 protein: CASSLSGLDSPLHF

D gene: TRBD2
clone size: .
CDR3 length: 17
V gene: TRBV11-2
J gene: TRBJ2-5
CDR3 DNA: TGTGCCAGCAGCTTAGCGGGGACTAGCGGGAGGGCCGGGACCCAGTACTTC
CDR3 protein: CASSLAGTSGRAGTQYF